Listed here is a single T cell receptor (beta chain). Antigen: not known. In the PCR, 60 Vbeta and 13 Jbeta primers were used. Assay: immunoSEQ multiplex PCR; the TCRdb copy retains only in-frame clones and omits some. The repertoire consists of approximately 140,000 clones, with roughly 76% occurring once and the leading ten covering about 15%. This entry comes from a study of cytomegalovirus exposure and HLA in healthy donors. Regarding the study as a whole: Fewer N-insertions (relative to the approximately 700-donor mean) were reportedly seen in an Asian-associated ancestry cluster in a later analysis. Prior analysis indicated that the majority of TCR beta V segments exhibited productivity approximately 90% or approximately 30% of the time.

The CDR3 has 15 residues. The V gene end was trimmed by 3 bases and the J gene end by 4 bases; junction bases not matched to a gene: 4. Germline values: CDR1 SGDLS, CDR2 YYNGEE. This sequence originates from a human donor in good health. Sample: PBMCs. The chain is built from TRBV9 and TRBJ2-1, with 10 positions matching TRBD2. DNA for the CDR3: TGTGCCAGCAGCGCTAGCGGGAGTAGGTACAATGAGCAGTTCTTC. Translation gives CASSASGSRYNEQFF.